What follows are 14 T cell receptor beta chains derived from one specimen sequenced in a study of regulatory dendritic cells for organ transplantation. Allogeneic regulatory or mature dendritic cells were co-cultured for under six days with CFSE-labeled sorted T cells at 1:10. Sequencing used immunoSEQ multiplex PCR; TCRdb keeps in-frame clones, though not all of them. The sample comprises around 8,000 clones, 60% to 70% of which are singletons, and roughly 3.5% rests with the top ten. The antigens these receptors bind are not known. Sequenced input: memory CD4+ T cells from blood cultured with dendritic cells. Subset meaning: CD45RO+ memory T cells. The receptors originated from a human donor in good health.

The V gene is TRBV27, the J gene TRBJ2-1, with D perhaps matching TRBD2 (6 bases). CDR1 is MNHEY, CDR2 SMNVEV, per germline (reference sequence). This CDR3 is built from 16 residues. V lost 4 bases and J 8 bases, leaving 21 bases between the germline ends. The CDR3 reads CASSSTDYGWGYEQFF. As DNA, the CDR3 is TGTGCCAGCAGTTCAACGGACTATGGGTGGGGGTATGAGCAGTTCTTC.

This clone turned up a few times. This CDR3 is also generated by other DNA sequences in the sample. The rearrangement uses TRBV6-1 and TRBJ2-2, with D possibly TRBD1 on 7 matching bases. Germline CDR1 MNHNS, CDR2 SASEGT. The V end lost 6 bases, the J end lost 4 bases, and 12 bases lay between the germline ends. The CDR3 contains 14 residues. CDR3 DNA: TGTGCCAGCAGGTGGAGGGGGCGCACCGGGGAGCTGTTTTTT. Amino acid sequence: CASRWRGRTGELFF.

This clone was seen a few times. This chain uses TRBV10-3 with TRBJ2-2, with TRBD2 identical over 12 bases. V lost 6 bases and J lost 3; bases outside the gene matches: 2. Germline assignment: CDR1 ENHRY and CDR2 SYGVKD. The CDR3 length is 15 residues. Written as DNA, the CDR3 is TGTGCCATCAGACGGACTAGCGGGGACACCGGGGAGCTGTTTTTT. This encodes CAIRRTSGDTGELFF.

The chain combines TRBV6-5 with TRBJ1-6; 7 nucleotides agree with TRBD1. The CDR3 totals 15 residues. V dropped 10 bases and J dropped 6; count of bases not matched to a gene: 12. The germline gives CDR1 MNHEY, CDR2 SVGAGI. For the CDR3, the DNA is TGTGCCACCAGACAGGGCTCATCGGGTAATTCACCCCTCCACTTT. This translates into CATRQGSSGNSPLHF.

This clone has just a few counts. The CDR3 loop reads CASNRVDSPLHF. In nucleotides, the CDR3 is TGTGCCAGCAACAGGGTGGATTCACCCCTCCACTTT. The gene calls are TRBV2 and TRBJ1-6; possible D gene TRBD1, 6 bases. CDR1 and CDR2 (germline): SNHLY, FYNNEI. This CDR3 region has 12 residues. Trimming removed 7 bases from V and 8 bases from J, with 9 bases in between.

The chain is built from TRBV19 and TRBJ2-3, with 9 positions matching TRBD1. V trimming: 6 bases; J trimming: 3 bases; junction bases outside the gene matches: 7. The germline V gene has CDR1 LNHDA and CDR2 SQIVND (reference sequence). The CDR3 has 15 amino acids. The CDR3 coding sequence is TGTGCCAGTAGGTCGGGACAGGGTTGGACAGATACGCAGTATTTT. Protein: CASRSGQGWTDTQYF. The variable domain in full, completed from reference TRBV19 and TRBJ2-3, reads DGGITQSPKYLFRKEGQNVTLSCEQNLNHDAMYWYRQDPGQGLRLIYYSQIVNDFQKGDIAEGYSVSREKKESFPLTVTSAQKNPTAFYLCASRSGQGWTDTQYFGPGTRLTVL.

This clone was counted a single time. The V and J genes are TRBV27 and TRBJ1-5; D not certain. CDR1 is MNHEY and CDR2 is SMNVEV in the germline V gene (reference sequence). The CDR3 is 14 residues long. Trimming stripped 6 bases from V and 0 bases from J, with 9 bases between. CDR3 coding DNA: TGTGCCAGCAGGCAGACTTATAGCAATCAGCCCCAGCATTTT. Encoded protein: CASRQTYSNQPQHF.

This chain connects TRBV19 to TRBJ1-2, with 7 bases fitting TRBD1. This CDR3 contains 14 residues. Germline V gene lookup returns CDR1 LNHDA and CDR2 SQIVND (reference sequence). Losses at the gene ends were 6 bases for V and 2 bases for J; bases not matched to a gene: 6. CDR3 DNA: TGTGCCAGTAGCCTCGGACAGGCGAACTATGGCTACACCTTC. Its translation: CASSLGQANYGYTF.

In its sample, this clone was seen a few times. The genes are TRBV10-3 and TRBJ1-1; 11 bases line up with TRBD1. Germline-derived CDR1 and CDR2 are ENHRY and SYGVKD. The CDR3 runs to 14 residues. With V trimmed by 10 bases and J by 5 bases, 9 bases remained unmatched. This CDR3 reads CATLGTGGRTEAFF. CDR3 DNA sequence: TGTGCCACCCTCGGGACAGGGGGAAGGACTGAAGCTTTCTTT.

DNA of the CDR3: TGTGCCAGCAGCAGAGACAGGGGACCCGATTCACCCCTCCACTTT. Its protein is CASSRDRGPDSPLHF. The V gene is TRBV7-8, the J gene TRBJ1-6; TRBD1 agrees at 8 bases. The CDR3 covers 15 residues. Trimming cost V 5 bases and J 8 bases; bases outside gene matches: 8. CDR1 is SGHVS, CDR2 FQNEAQ, per germline. The full variable domain, rest sourced from reference TRBV7-8 and TRBJ1-6, is GAGVSQSPRYKVAKRGQDVALRCDPISGHVSLFWYQQALGQGPEFLTYFQNEAQLDKSGLPSDRFFAERPEGSVSTLKIQRTQQEDSAVYLCASSRDRGPDSPLHFGNGTRLTVT.

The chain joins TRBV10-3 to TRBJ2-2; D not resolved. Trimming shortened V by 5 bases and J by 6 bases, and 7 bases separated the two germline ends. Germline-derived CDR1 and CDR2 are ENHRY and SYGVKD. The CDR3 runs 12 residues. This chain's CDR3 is CAISSEAGELFF. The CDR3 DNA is TGTGCCATCAGTTCAGAGGCCGGGGAGCTGTTTTTT.

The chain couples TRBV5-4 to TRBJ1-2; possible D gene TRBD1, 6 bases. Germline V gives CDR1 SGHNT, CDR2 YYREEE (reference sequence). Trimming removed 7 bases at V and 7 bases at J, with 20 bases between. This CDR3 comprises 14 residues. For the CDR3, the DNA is TGTGCCAGCCGGGGAGGGGGGGCCCCAACTGGCTACACCTTC. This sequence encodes CASRGGGAPTGYTF.

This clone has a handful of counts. CDR3 sequence reads: CASSPGRPSVSPLHF. As DNA, the CDR3 is TGTGCCAGCTCACCAGGCAGGCCCTCGGTTTCACCCCTCCACTTT. The rearrangement uses TRBV18 and TRBJ1-6; D gene ambiguous. The V end lost 2 bases, the J end lost 9 bases, and 14 bases lay between the germline ends. The V gene's germline CDR1 is KGHSH and CDR2 LQKENI. This CDR3 contains 15 residues.

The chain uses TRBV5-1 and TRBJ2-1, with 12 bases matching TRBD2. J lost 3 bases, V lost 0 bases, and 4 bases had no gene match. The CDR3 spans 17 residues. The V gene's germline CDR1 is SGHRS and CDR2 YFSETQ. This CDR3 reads CASSLAASGGGYNEQFF. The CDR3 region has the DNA TGCGCCAGCAGCTTGGCGGCTAGCGGGGGGGGCTACAATGAGCAGTTCTTC.